These 6 T cell receptor beta chains share one sample of origin, sequenced in a study of cytotoxic CD8 clonotypes in ibrutinib-treated CLL. Method: immunoSEQ multiplex PCR; TCRdb's copy keeps in-frame clones and lacks some. The data contain about 68,000 clones, around 65% of them singletons. The sequencing here drew on PBMCs, taken after 12 months of ibrutinib treatment. The receptors were sampled from a human donor with chronic lymphocytic leukemia.

The chain combines TRBV5-1 with TRBJ1-6; TRBD1 might be the D (6 bases). The germline V gene encodes CDR1 SGHRS and CDR2 YFSETQ. V was shortened by 0 bases and J by 0 bases, with 10 bases between the two germline ends. The CDR3 contains 17 residues. CDR3 residues: CASSLGQGSSYNSPLHF. The CDR3 DNA sequence: TGCGCCAGCAGCTTGGGGCAGGGGAGCTCCTATAATTCACCCCTCCACTTT.

The J gene is TRBJ1-4, the V gene TRBV27; TRBD1 might be the D (6 bases). This CDR3 is built from 19 residues. Germline values: CDR1 MNHEY, CDR2 SMNVEV (reference sequence). Trimming took 5 bases from V and 0 from J, leaving 22 bases between them. The CDR3 nucleotides read TGTGCCAGCAGTACCCTCGGTTTTGCCGGGGGCCCAACTAATGAAAAACTGTTTTTT. It yields the protein CASSTLGFAGGPTNEKLFF.

This clone was counted only a few times. J is TRBJ2-1 and V is TRBV18; no clear D gene. V was trimmed by 3 bases and J by 3 bases, leaving 3 bases between them. This CDR3 is built from 12 residues. The V gene's germline CDR1 is KGHSH and CDR2 LQKENI. The CDR3 reads CASSPSYNEQFF. CDR3 DNA sequence: TGTGCCAGCTCACCGAGCTACAATGAGCAGTTCTTC.

The J gene is TRBJ1-1, the V gene TRBV11-2; D gene unclear. This CDR3 has 13 amino acids. V dropped 7 bases and J dropped 6 bases, with 15 bases sitting between them. Per germline, CDR1 SGHAT and CDR2 FQNNGV. The CDR3 region is CASTLGGIAEAFF. For the CDR3, the DNA is TGTGCCAGCACCCTGGGTGGGATCGCTGAAGCTTTCTTT.

There are a few counts of this clone. V usage is TRBV7-2 and J usage is TRBJ1-2; 7 nucleotides match TRBD1. This CDR3 comprises 14 residues. J gave up 6 bases and V 4 bases, and 8 bases lay outside the gene matches. Looked up from germline, CDR1 is SGHTA and CDR2 is FQGNSA. The CDR3 sequence: CASSYQGGGDGYTF. The CDR3 region has the DNA TGTGCCAGCAGCTACCAGGGAGGGGGCGATGGCTACACCTTC.

The chain combines TRBV7-2 with TRBJ2-3, with D possibly TRBD1 on 5 matching bases. V was pared by 5 bases and J by 8 bases, with 8 bases between. The CDR3 length is 11 residues. The germline gives CDR1 SGHTA, CDR2 FQGNSA. The CDR3 protein is CASSQGSTQYF. CDR3 sequence (DNA): TGTGCCAGCAGCCAGGGTAGTACGCAGTATTTT.